The present T cell receptor (beta chain) was sequenced within a study of Ad26.COV2.S vaccination and SARS-CoV-2 variants. Turning to the study itself: Once or twice, 56 days apart, Ad26.COV2.S was delivered intramuscularly. General study findings and limits: It was vaccine recipients, not placebo recipients, who had the higher spike-specific TCR breadth.

Generated by immunoSEQ multiplex PCR, the TCRdb table keeps only in-frame clones and is missing some. The sample has under 550,000 clones; around 89% are singletons. Germline lookup yields CDR1 SQVTM and CDR2 ANQGSEA. V was trimmed by 6 bases and J by 4 bases, leaving 18 bases between them. The CDR3 consists of 14 residues. With respect to this clone: The antigen is not known.

Treatment described: over 15 received Ad26.COV2.S at low or high dose, single or two shots; roughly five received placebo; per-sample allocation not given. Day 63 following the first vaccine or placebo injection was when the samples were taken. In Boston, an adult donor aged 18-55 years took part. The rearrangement links TRBV29-1 to TRBJ1-2; D unresolved. The sequence came from a person aged 18-60 years who received the Ad26.COV2.S COVID-19 vaccine or a placebo. Sequenced here: peripheral blood, sampled in a trial of Ad26.COV2.S vaccine versus placebo. In nucleotides, the CDR3 is TGCAGCGTGCTTAAACATACATCGAGCTATGGCTACACCTTC. Its protein is CSVLKHTSSYGYTF.